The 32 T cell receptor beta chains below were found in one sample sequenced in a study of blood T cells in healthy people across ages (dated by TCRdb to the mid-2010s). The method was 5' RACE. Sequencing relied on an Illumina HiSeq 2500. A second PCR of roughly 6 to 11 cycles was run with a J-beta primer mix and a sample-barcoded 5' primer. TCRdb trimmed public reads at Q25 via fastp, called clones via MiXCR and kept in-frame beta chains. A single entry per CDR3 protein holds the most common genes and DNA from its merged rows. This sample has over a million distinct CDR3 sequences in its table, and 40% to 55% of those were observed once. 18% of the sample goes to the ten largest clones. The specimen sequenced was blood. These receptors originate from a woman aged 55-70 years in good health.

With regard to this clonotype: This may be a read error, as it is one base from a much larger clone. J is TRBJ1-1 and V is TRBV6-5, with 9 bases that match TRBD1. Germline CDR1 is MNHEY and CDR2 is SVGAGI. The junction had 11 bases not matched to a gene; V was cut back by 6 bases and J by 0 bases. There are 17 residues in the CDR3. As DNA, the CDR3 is TGTGCCAGCAGAAATGGAGGACAGGGGTTGATGAACACTGAAGCTTTCTTT. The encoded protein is CASRNGGQGLMNTEAFF.

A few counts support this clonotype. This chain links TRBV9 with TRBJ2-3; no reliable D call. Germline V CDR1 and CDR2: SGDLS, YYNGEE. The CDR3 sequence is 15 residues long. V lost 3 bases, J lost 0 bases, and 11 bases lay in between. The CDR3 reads CASSAESPSTDTQYF. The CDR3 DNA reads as TGTGCCAGCAGCGCAGAGAGTCCTAGCACAGATACGCAGTATTTT.

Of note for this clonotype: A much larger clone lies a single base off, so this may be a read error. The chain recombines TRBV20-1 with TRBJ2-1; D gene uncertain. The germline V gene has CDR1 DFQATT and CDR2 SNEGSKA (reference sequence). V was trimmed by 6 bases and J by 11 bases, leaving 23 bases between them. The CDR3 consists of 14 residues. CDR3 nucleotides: TGCAGTGCCCGGACGACCAGGACCAACGGCAAGCAGTTCTTC. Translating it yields CSARTTRTNGKQFF.

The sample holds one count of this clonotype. CDR3: CASGLQVTSLGEQFF. The CDR3 DNA is TGTGCTAGTGGTTTGCAAGTTACTTCCCTCGGTGAGCAGTTCTTC. This chain uses TRBV12-5 with TRBJ2-1; D is undetermined. The ends were cut back, 2 bases at V and 9 bases at J, with 17 bases in the middle. Germline values: CDR1 LGHNT, CDR2 FRNRAP. The CDR3 consists of 15 residues.

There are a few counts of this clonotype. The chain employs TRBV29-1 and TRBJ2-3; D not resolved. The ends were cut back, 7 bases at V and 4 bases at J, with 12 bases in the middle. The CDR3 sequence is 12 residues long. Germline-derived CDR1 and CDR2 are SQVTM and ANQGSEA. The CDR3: CSGSRAADTQYF. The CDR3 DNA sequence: TGCAGCGGGAGTCGTGCGGCAGATACGCAGTATTTT.

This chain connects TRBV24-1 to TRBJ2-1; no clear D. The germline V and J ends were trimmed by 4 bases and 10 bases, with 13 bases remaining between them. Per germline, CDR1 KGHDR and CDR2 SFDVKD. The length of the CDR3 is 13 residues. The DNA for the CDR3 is TGTGCCACCAGTGACAACGGACCGCTGGAGCAGTTCTTC. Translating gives CATSDNGPLEQFF.

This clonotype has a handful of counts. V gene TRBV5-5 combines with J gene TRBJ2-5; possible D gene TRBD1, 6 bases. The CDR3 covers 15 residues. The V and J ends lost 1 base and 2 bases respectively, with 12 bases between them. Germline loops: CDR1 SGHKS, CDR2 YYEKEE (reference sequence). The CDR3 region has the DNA TGTGCCAGCAGCTTGTTCCCCGACAGGCAAGAGACCCAGTACTTC. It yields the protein CASSLFPDRQETQYF.

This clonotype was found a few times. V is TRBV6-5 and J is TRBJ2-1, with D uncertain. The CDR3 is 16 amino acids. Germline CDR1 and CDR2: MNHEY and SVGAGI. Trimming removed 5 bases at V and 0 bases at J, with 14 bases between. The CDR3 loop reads CASSPVKPSSYNEQFF. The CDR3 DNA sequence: TGTGCCAGCAGTCCCGTGAAGCCGAGCTCCTACAATGAGCAGTTCTTC.

The DNA for the CDR3 is TGTGCCAGCAGTGACAGCGAGATCGGAGAGACCCAGTACTTC. Amino acid sequence: CASSDSEIGETQYF. The chain joins TRBV6-5 to TRBJ2-5, with a possible D match to TRBD1 (5 bases). This CDR3 comprises 14 residues. The V end was cut by 5 bases, the J end by 4 bases, with 14 bases between. Germline values: CDR1 MNHEY, CDR2 SVGAGI.

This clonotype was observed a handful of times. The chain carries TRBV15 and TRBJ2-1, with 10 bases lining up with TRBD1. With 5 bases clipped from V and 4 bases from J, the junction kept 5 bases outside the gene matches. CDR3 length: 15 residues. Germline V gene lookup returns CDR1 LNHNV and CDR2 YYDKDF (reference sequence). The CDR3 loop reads CATSAGTGVYNEQFF. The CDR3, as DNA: TGTGCCACCAGCGCCGGGACAGGGGTTTACAATGAGCAGTTCTTC.

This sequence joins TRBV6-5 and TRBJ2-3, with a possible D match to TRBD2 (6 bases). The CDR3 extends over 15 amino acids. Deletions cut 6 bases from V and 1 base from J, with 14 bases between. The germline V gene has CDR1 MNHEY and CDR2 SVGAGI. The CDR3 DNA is TGTGCCAGCAGCCGAACTAGCTTGCGCACAGATACGCAGTATTTT. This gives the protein CASSRTSLRTDTQYF.

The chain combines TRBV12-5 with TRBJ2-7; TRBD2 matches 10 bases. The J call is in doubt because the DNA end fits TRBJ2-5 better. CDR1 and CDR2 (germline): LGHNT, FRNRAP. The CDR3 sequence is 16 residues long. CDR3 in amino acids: CASGLGSSGSFETQYF. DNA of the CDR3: TGTGCTAGTGGTTTGGGGTCTAGCGGGAGTTTTGAGACCCAGTACTTC.

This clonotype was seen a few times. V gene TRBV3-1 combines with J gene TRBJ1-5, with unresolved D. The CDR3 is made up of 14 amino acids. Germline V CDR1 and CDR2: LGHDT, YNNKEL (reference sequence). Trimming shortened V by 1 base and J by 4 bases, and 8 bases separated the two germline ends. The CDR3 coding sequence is TGTGCCAGCAGCCAAGGGTCAAAAAATCAGCCCCAGCATTTT. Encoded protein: CASSQGSKNQPQHF.

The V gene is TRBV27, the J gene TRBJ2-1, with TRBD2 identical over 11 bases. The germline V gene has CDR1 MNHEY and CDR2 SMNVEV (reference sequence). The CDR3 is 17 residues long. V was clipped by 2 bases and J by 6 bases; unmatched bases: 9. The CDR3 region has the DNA TGTGCCAGCAGTTTACCCTCCGGGACTAGCGGAACCAATGAGCAGTTCTTC. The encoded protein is CASSLPSGTSGTNEQFF.

CDR3 region: CASSRATGGADEKLFF. The CDR3 coding sequence is TGTGCCAGCAGCCGTGCGACAGGGGGCGCGGATGAAAAACTGTTTTTT. The V gene is TRBV7-2, the J gene TRBJ1-4, with 10 bases lining up with TRBD1. Germline trimming cut 5 bases from V and 6 bases from J; bases unmatched to any gene: 9. CDR3 size: 16 residues. The V gene's germline CDR1 is SGHTA and CDR2 FQGNSA.

CDR3 amino acids: CASSLPGRPTQETQYF. CDR3 in DNA: TGTGCCAGCAGCCTCCCCGGCCGGCCAACCCAAGAGACCCAGTACTTC. J is TRBJ2-5 and V is TRBV3-1; D gene ambiguous. The CDR3 loop spans 16 amino acids. Germline-derived CDR1 and CDR2 are LGHDT and YNNKEL (reference sequence). V was cut by 4 bases and J by 1 base, with 16 bases left in between.

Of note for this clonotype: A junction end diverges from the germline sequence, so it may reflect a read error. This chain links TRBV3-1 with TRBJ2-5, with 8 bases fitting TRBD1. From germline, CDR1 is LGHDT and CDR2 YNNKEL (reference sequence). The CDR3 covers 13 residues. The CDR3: CASGQGGQGEQYF. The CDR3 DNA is TGTGCCAGCGGCCAAGGCGGACAGGGAGAGCAGTACTTC.

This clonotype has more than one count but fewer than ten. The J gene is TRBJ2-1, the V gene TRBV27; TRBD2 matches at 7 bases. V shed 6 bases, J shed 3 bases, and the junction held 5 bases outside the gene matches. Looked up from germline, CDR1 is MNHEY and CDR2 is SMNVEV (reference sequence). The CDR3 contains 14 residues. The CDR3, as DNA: TGTGCCAGCAGGGGGGGGACCCTCTACAATGAGCAGTTCTTC. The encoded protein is CASRGGTLYNEQFF.

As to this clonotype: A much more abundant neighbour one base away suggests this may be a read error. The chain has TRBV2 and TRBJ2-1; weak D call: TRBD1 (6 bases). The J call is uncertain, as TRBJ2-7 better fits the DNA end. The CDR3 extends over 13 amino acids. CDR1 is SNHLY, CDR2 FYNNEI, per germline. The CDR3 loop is CASSGTTYNEQYF. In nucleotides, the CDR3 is TGTGCCAGCAGCGGGACAACCTACAATGAGCAGTACTTC.

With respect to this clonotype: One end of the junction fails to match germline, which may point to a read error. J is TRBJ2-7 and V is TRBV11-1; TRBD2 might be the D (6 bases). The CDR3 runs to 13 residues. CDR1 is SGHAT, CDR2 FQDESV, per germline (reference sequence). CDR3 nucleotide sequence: TGTGCCGGCAGCCCATTTCTAGCGCGGGAGCAGTACTTC. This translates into CAGSPFLAREQYF.

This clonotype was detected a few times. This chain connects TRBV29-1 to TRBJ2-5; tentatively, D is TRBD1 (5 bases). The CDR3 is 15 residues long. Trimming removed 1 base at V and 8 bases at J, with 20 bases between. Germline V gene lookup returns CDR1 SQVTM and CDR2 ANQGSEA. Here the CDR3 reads CSVEVLPAHRLTQYF. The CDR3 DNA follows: TGCAGCGTTGAAGTTTTGCCAGCCCACAGGTTAACCCAGTACTTC.

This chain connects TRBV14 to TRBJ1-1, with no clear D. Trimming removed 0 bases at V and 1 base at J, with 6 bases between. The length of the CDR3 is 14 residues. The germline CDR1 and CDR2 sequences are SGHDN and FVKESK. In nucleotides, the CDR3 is TGTGCCAGCAGCCAAGAGGCGAGGAACACTGAAGCTTTCTTT. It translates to CASSQEARNTEAFF.

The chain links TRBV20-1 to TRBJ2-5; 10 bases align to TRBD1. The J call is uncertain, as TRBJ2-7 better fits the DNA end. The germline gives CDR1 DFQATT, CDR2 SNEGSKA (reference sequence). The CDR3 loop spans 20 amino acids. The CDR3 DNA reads TGCAGTGCTAGAGCTTTCTCCCGGGACAGGGGATCCCCCGGACCCTACGAGCAGTACTTC. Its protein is CSARAFSRDRGSPGPYEQYF.

In DNA, the CDR3 is TGTGCCACCAGTTCTGGACTAGCGGGAGTAGAAGATGAGCAGTTCTTC. It is translated as CATSSGLAGVEDEQFF. V usage is TRBV15 and J usage is TRBJ2-1; 13 bases fit TRBD2. Germline CDR1 reads LNHNV; CDR2 reads YYDKDF (reference sequence). The CDR3 totals 16 residues. V dropped 6 bases and J dropped 8; count of bases not matched to a gene: 10.

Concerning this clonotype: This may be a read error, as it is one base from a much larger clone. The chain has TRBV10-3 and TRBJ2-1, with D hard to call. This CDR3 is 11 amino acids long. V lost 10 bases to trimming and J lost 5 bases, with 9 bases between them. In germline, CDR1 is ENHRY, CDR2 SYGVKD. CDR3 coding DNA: TGTGCCACCCCTGACGACAATGAGCAGTTCTTC. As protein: CATPDDNEQFF.

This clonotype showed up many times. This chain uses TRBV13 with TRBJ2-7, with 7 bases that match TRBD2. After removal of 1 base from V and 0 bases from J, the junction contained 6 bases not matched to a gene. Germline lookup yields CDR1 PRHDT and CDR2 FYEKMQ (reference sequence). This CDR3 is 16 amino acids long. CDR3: CASSLVSSGSSYEQYF. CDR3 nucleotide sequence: TGTGCCAGCAGCTTAGTATCTAGCGGAAGCTCCTACGAGCAGTACTTC. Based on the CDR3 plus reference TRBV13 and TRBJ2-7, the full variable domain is AAGVIQSPRHLIKEKRETATLKCYPIPRHDTVYWYQQGPGQDPQFLISFYEKMQSDKGSIPDRFSAQQFSDYHSELNMSSLELGDSALYFCASSLVSSGSSYEQYFGPGTRLTVT.

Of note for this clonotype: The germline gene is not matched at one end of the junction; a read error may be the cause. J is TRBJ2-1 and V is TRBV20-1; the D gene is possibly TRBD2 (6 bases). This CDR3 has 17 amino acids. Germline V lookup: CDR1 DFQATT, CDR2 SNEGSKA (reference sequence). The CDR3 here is CSVRDWLARSSYNEQFF. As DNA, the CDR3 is TGCAGTGTTAGAGATTGGCTAGCGCGGAGCTCCTACAATGAGCAGTTCTTC.

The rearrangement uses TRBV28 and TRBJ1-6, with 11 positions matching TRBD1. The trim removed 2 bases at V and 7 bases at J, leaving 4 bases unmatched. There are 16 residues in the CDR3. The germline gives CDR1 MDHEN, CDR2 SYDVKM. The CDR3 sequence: CASSLIGQGANSPLHF. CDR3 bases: TGTGCCAGCAGTTTAATTGGACAGGGGGCCAATTCACCCCTCCACTTT.

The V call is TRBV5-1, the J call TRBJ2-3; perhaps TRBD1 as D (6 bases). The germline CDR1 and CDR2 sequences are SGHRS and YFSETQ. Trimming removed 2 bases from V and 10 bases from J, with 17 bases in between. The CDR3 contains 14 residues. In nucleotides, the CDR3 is TGCGCCAGCAGCTTTTCTACTAGTGGGGGCCCGCAGTATTTT. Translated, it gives CASSFSTSGGPQYF.

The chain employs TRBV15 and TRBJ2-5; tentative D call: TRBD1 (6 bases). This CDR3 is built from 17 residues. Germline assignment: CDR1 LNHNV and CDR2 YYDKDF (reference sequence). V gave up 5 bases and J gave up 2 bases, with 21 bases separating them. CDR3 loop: CATSPKGQTYIQETQYF. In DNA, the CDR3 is TGTGCCACCAGCCCCAAAGGACAGACGTATATACAAGAGACCCAGTACTTC.

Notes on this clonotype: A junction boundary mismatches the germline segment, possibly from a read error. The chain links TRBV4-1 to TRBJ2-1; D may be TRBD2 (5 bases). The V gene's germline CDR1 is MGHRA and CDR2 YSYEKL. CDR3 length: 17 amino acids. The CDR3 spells CASSQDPGRAIYNEQFF. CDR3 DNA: TGCGCCAGCAGCCAAGACCCCGGGCGGGCAATTTACAATGAGCAGTTCTTT.

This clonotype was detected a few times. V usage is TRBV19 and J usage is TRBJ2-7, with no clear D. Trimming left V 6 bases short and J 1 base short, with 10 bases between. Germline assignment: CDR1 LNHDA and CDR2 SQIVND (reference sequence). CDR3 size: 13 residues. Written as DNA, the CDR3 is TGTGCCAGTAGGCGGACCCCGTCCTACGAGCAGTACTTC. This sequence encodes CASRRTPSYEQYF. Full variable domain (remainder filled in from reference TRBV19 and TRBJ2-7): DGGITQSPKYLFRKEGQNVTLSCEQNLNHDAMYWYRQDPGQGLRLIYYSQIVNDFQKGDIAEGYSVSREKKESFPLTVTSAQKNPTAFYLCASRRTPSYEQYFGPGTRLTVT.